The 12 T cell receptor beta chains given below trace back to one sample, sequenced in a study of blood T cells in healthy people across ages. The authors ran a second PCR of 7 to 11 cycles using a sample-barcoded 5' primer and a J-beta primer mix. Each CDR3 protein is one row after TCRdb ran MiXCR on the 5' RACE reads. Counted here are 1.5 million to 2 million distinct CDR3 sequences, about 31% occurring once; the ten biggest clones make up around 11%. The material sequenced was blood. Receptor source: a woman in her twenties or thirties in good health.

J is TRBJ2-2 and V is TRBV3-1; D ambiguous. The V gene lost 0 bases and the J gene lost 4 bases, with 9 bases spanning the gap. From germline, CDR1 is LGHDT and CDR2 YNNKEL (reference sequence). The length of the CDR3 is 15 residues. CDR3 sequence reads: CASSQDQGRTGELFF. The CDR3 bases are TGTGCCAGCAGCCAAGATCAAGGACGCACCGGGGAGCTGTTTTTT.

The V and J genes are TRBV11-2 and TRBJ2-3; a possible D gene is TRBD1 (5 bases). CDR1 is SGHAT, CDR2 FQNNGV, per germline. The CDR3 length is 15 residues. Trimming cost V 6 bases and J 4 bases, with 17 bases left between them. The CDR3 DNA sequence: TGTGCCAGCAGGAACCCAGGGATTTTAGCAGATACGCAGTATTTT. This encodes CASRNPGILADTQYF.

This clonotype was seen at least ten times. The rearrangement uses TRBV29-1 and TRBJ2-7; 9 positions agree with TRBD1. The trim removed 7 bases at V and 4 bases at J, leaving 5 bases unmatched. The CDR3 covers 12 residues. Germline-derived CDR1 and CDR2 are SQVTM and ANQGSEA. This CDR3 reads CSAGTGKYEQYF. CDR3 nucleotides: TGCAGCGCCGGGACAGGGAAGTACGAGCAGTACTTC.

This clonotype came up many times. This chain uses TRBV20-1 with TRBJ2-5, with 7 bases aligning to TRBD2. This CDR3 spans 14 amino acids. Losses at the gene ends were 5 bases for V and 4 bases for J; bases not matched to a gene: 10. Germline lookup yields CDR1 DFQATT and CDR2 SNEGSKA (reference sequence). The CDR3 loop is CSAGLVGSAETQYF. In DNA, the CDR3 is TGCAGTGCTGGACTAGTCGGGTCGGCAGAGACCCAGTACTTC.

The gene calls are TRBV28 and TRBJ2-3, with D hard to call. V was pared by 5 bases and J by 4 bases, with 22 bases between. In germline, CDR1 is MDHEN, CDR2 SYDVKM. This CDR3 comprises 17 residues. The CDR3 is CASSLISRLRRPDTQYF. The CDR3 nucleotides read TGTGCCAGCAGTCTTATCTCTCGACTGAGGAGACCAGATACGCAGTATTTT.

Comments on this clonotype: A junction end diverges from the germline sequence, so it may reflect a read error. The chain employs TRBV20-1 and TRBJ1-1; D is unclear. The CDR3 totals 15 residues. Germline CDR1 and CDR2: DFQATT and SNEGSKA (reference sequence). CDR3 DNA: TGCAGTGCTAGAGAAGCTGGCCCGGGGAACATTGAAGCTTTCTTT. This translates into CSAREAGPGNIEAFF.

This clonotype was seen many times. The chain has TRBV7-2 and TRBJ2-1, with D perhaps matching TRBD2 (5 bases). The CDR3 sequence is 16 residues long. Germline V gene data show CDR1 as SGHTA and CDR2 as FQGNSA. V lost 1 base, J lost 0 bases, and 10 bases lay in between. This chain's CDR3 is CASSLGSVSSYNEQFF. The CDR3 DNA is TGTGCCAGCAGCTTAGGTAGCGTGAGCTCCTACAATGAGCAGTTCTTC.

A note on this clonotype: One junction end disagrees with the germline gene, perhaps due to a read error. The rearrangement links TRBV6-1 to TRBJ2-3, with D perhaps TRBD1 (5 bases). This CDR3 has 16 amino acids. Germline V gene lookup returns CDR1 MNHNS and CDR2 SASEGT. CDR3 DNA sequence: TGTGTCAGCAGTGAAGCGCTGGGCCAGGGAACAGATACGCAGTATTTT. It is translated as CVSSEALGQGTDTQYF.

In this sample, this clonotype turned up a few times. This rearrangement joins TRBV20-1 to TRBJ2-5, with D perhaps matching TRBD1 or TRBD2 (7 bases each). Between the trimmed V and J ends, which lost 6 bases and 1 base, there was a span of 15 bases. There are 14 residues in the CDR3. In germline, CDR1 is DFQATT, CDR2 SNEGSKA (reference sequence). The DNA for the CDR3 is TGCAGTGCCAGGGGGGGAGTGATCCAAGAGACCCAGTACTTC. Its translation: CSARGGVIQETQYF.

The J gene is TRBJ2-5, the V gene TRBV7-9; TRBD1 is a possible D gene (5 bases). The J call may be mistaken, given a closer DNA end match to TRBJ2-7. Germline loops: CDR1 SEHNR, CDR2 FQNEAQ (reference sequence). The CDR3 is 13 residues long. Written as DNA, the CDR3 is TGTGCCAGCAGCTTCGGCAGGGCCAACGAGCAGTACTTC. Translating gives CASSFGRANEQYF.

The chain links TRBV20-1 to TRBJ2-1; TRBD2 matches 10 bases. The V gene's germline CDR1 is DFQATT and CDR2 SNEGSKA (reference sequence). The CDR3 is 13 residues long. The V gene end was trimmed by 6 bases and the J gene end by 8 bases; junction bases not matched to a gene: 7. The CDR3 DNA sequence: TGCAGTGCAACCGGGACTAGCGACTATGAGCAGTTCTTC. Amino acids: CSATGTSDYEQFF.

This chain connects TRBV2 to TRBJ2-3; 13 bases fit TRBD2. CDR3 length: 18 residues. CDR1 and CDR2 (germline): SNHLY, FYNNEI. J lost 5 bases, V lost 1 base, and 9 bases had no gene match. The CDR3 DNA follows: TGTGCCAGCAGTGAAGGGACTAGCGGGGGACCGGCGGGAGATACGCAGTATTTT. It specifies CASSEGTSGGPAGDTQYF.